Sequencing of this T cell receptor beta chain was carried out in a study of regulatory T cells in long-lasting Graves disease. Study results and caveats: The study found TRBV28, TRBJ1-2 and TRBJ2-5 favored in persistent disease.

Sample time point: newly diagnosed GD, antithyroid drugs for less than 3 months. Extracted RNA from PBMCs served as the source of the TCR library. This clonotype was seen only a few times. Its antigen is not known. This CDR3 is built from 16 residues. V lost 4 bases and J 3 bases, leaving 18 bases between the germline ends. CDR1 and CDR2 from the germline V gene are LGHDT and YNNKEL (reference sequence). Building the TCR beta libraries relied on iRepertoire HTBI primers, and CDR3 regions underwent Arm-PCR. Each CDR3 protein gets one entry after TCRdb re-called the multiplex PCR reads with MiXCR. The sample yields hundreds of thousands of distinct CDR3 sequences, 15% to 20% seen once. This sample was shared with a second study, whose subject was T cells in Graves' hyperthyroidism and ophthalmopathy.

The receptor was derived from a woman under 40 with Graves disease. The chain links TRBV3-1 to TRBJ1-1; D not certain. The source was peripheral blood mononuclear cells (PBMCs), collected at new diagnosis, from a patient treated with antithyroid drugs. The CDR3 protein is CASSLQTDPEDTEAFF. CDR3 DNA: TGTGCCAGCAGCCTCCAGACCGACCCAGAGGACACTGAAGCTTTCTTT.